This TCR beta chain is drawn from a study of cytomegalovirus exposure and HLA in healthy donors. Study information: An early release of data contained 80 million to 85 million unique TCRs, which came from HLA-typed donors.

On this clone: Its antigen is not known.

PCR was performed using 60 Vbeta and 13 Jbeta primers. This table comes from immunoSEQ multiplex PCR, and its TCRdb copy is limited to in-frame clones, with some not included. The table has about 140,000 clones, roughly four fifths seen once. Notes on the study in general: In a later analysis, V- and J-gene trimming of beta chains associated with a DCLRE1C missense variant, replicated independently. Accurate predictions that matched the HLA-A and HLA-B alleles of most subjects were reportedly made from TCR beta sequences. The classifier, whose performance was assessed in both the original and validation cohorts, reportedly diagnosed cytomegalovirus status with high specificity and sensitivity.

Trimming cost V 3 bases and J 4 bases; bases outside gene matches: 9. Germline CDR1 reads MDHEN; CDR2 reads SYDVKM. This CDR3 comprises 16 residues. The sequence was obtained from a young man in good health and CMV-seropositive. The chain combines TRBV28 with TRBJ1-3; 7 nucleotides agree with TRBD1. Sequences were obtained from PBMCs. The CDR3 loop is CASSLTGSVLGNTIYF. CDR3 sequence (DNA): TGTGCCAGCAGTTTGACAGGGAGCGTATTAGGAAACACCATATATTTT. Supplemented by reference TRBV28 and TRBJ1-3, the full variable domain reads DVKVTQSSRYLVKRTGEKVFLECVQDMDHENMFWYRQDPGLGLRLIYFSYDVKMKEKGDIPEGYSVSREKKERFSLILESASTNQTSMYLCASSLTGSVLGNTIYFGEGSWLTVV.